Presented here are 18 T cell receptor beta chains from one specimen sequenced in a study of blood T cell repertoires in COVID-19. Assay used: immunoSEQ multiplex PCR; TCRdb lists only in-frame clones, some missing. There are about 200,000 clones in the sample; 75% to 85% occur only once, and 9.7% lies in the top ten. The source material was peripheral blood. The receptors come from a man in his fifties or sixties with active or convalescent COVID-19.

This rearrangement joins TRBV5-1 to TRBJ1-1, with 7 bases fitting TRBD1. Trimming took 4 bases from V and 3 from J; bases not matched to a gene: 6. Germline V gene data show CDR1 as SGHRS and CDR2 as YFSETQ. The CDR3 contains 14 residues. The CDR3 here is CASSHDRADTEAFF. CDR3 DNA: TGCGCCAGCAGCCACGACAGGGCGGACACTGAAGCTTTCTTT.

The chain couples TRBV28 to TRBJ1-6; TRBD1 agrees at 8 bases. J lost 8 bases, V lost 11 bases, and 5 bases had no gene match. The V gene's germline CDR1 is MDHEN and CDR2 SYDVKM. This CDR3 has 12 residues. This chain's CDR3 is CACGTGDSPLHF. CDR3 sequence (DNA): TGTGCCTGTGGGACAGGCGATTCACCCCTCCACTTT.

V usage is TRBV11-3 and J usage is TRBJ2-3; D is perhaps TRBD1 (5 bases). The CDR3 runs to 13 residues. The germline V and J ends were trimmed by 2 bases and 5 bases, with 8 bases remaining between them. The V gene's germline CDR1 is SGHNT and CDR2 YENEEA. CDR3 coding DNA: TGTGCCAGCAGCTTAAACAGGATAGATACGCAGTATTTT. Translated, it gives CASSLNRIDTQYF.

The chain is built from TRBV6-5 and TRBJ2-1, with 10 bases aligning to TRBD2. Germline values: CDR1 MNHEY, CDR2 SVGAGI. This CDR3 spans 14 amino acids. Trimming at V came to 6 bases and at J to 7 bases, leaving 6 bases not matched to a gene. The CDR3: CASSLGTSVNEQFF. The CDR3 DNA reads TGTGCCAGCAGCCTCGGGACTAGCGTAAATGAGCAGTTCTTC.

This clone was counted between two and nine times. The V gene is TRBV7-2, the J gene TRBJ1-5, with TRBD1 matching over 8 bases. This CDR3 is 14 amino acids long. J was trimmed by 6 bases and V by 6 bases; bases with no gene match: 7. Germline loops: CDR1 SGHTA, CDR2 FQGNSA. The CDR3 nucleotides are TGTGCCAGCAGACTTCAGGGGGCGGGTCAGCCCCAGCATTTT. Residues: CASRLQGAGQPQHF.

The chain uses TRBV5-6 and TRBJ2-1; 12 positions match TRBD2. The CDR3 extends over 16 amino acids. The junction had 5 bases not matched to a gene; V was cut back by 3 bases and J by 4 bases. CDR1 is SGHDT, CDR2 YYEEEE, per germline. The CDR3 nucleotides read TGTGCCAGCAGCTACCAGCTAGCGGGAGGGTACAATGAGCAGTTCTTC. Amino acids: CASSYQLAGGYNEQFF.

This chain uses TRBV28 with TRBJ1-2; tentatively, D is TRBD1 (6 bases). Trimming took 7 bases from V and 7 from J, leaving 16 bases between them. The CDR3 has 13 residues. CDR1 and CDR2 (germline): MDHEN, SYDVKM. The CDR3 is CASTTPGVGGYTF. CDR3 coding DNA: TGTGCCAGCACCACACCAGGGGTTGGTGGCTACACCTTC.

The genes are TRBV12-3 or TRBV12-4 and TRBJ2-2; tentative D call: TRBD2 (6 bases). The V end was cut by 6 bases, the J end by 9 bases, with 14 bases between. The CDR3 sequence is 13 residues long. CDR3 in DNA: TGTGCCAGCAGCGGGACTTCTGGCAGGGAGCTGTTTTTT. Protein sequence: CASSGTSGRELFF.

The rearrangement uses TRBV6-2 or TRBV6-3 and TRBJ1-1, with 11 bases lining up with TRBD1. Germline-derived CDR1 and CDR2 are MNHEY and SVGEGT. The ends lost 5 bases at V and 7 bases at J; junction bases unmatched: 9. CDR3 length equals 15 residues. CDR3 DNA: TGTGCCAGCAGTCCCCTGGACAGGGGGCTGGTTGAAGCTTTCTTT. Protein: CASSPLDRGLVEAFF.

The chain carries TRBV23-1 and TRBJ1-5, with 8 positions matching TRBD1. TRBV23-1 is designated an ORF whose function remains uncertain. V shed 7 bases and J 4 bases; nucleotides not matched to a gene: 12. This CDR3 comprises 16 residues. The CDR3 nucleotides read TGCGCCAGCACCCAGCTGGGGACAGGTCGAAATCAGCCCCAGCATTTT. It specifies CASTQLGTGRNQPQHF.

This clone was seen a few times. The chain employs TRBV11-3 and TRBJ2-2; D call uncertain. V lost 4 bases, J lost 1 base, and 4 bases lay in between. Germline lookup yields CDR1 SGHNT and CDR2 YENEEA. The CDR3 is made up of 13 amino acids. The CDR3 region is CASSSVNTGELFF. The CDR3 DNA is TGTGCCAGCAGCTCCGTGAACACCGGGGAGCTGTTTTTT.

This chain joins TRBV4-2 and TRBJ1-5; D may be TRBD1 (5 bases). Trimming took 0 bases from V and 1 from J, leaving 7 bases between them. The CDR3 extends over 15 amino acids. Germline lookup yields CDR1 LGHNA and CDR2 YNFKEQ. In nucleotides, the CDR3 is TGTGCCAGCAGCCAAGAAGGACACAGCAATCAGCCCCAGCATTTT. This encodes CASSQEGHSNQPQHF.

CDR3 nucleotide sequence: TGCGCCAGCAGCTTGGGTCCAGGGGGCTCCTACGAGCAGTACTTC. It translates to CASSLGPGGSYEQYF. This chain joins TRBV5-1 and TRBJ2-7; TRBD1 matches 7 bases. This CDR3 has 15 amino acids. V gave up 0 bases and J gave up 0 bases; unmatched junction bases: 3. Germline V lookup: CDR1 SGHRS, CDR2 YFSETQ.

CDR3 bases: TGTGCCAGCAGTTCGGGACTAGCGGGAACCTCCGAGAGGAATGAGCAGTTCTTC. Translation gives CASSSGLAGTSERNEQFF. This rearrangement joins TRBV27 to TRBJ2-1, with 13 bases that match TRBD2. This CDR3 has 18 amino acids. The germline CDR1 and CDR2 sequences are MNHEY and SMNVEV (reference sequence). The ends lost 4 bases at V and 7 bases at J; junction bases unmatched: 13.

This chain connects TRBV10-3 to TRBJ1-5, with 7 bases fitting TRBD1. V shed 6 bases, J shed 5 bases, and the junction held 10 bases outside the gene matches. Germline CDR1 reads ENHRY; CDR2 reads SYGVKD. The CDR3 totals 15 residues. The DNA for the CDR3 is TGTGCCATCAGCCAGGACGCCAGGGGGGATCAGCCCCAGCATTTT. Translating it yields CAISQDARGDQPQHF.

The chain combines TRBV30 with TRBJ1-5, with unresolved D. This CDR3 region has 13 residues. The V end lost 0 bases, the J end lost 4 bases, and 7 bases lay between the germline ends. CDR1 is GTSNPN and CDR2 is SVGIG in the germline V gene (reference sequence). The CDR3 here is CAWSVAGNQPQHF. CDR3 coding DNA: TGTGCCTGGAGTGTAGCAGGAAATCAGCCCCAGCATTTT.

The CDR3 DNA follows: TGTGCCAGCTCACCACAACACGGGGGCACAGATACGCAGTATTTT. Protein sequence: CASSPQHGGTDTQYF. The gene calls are TRBV18 and TRBJ2-3; a weak D match, TRBD2 (5 bases). From germline, CDR1 is KGHSH and CDR2 LQKENI. Trimming pared 1 base from V and 1 base from J, leaving 9 bases between. CDR3 length equals 15 residues.

The rearrangement uses TRBV7-2 and TRBJ1-2, with 7 bases lining up with TRBD1. With V trimmed by 4 bases and J by 7 bases, 6 bases remained unmatched. The CDR3 spans 13 residues. Germline CDR1 and CDR2: SGHTA and FQGNSA. The CDR3 DNA reads as TGTGCCAGCAGCTCTGGGACAGAGGCTGGCTACACCTTC. Translation gives CASSSGTEAGYTF.